These 14 T cell receptor beta chains were all obtained from the same sample, sequenced in a study of post-analysis software for immune sequencing data. Overall study results and limits: There were several TRBV segments more frequent in patients than controls, and TRBV5-6, TRBV5-1 and TRBV20-1 were among them.

For these receptors, no antigen is known. TCR beta cDNA libraries included unique molecular identifiers. TCRdb passed the PCR reads through MiXCR, listing each CDR3 protein once. The sample includes fewer than 850,000 distinct CDR3 sequences, about 32% of them seen just once. The sample comprised blood. The origin of the receptors is a girl between 5 and 17 years old with multiple sclerosis.

The J gene is TRBJ1-1, the V gene TRBV28; D is unresolved. This CDR3 contains 15 residues. The V gene lost 2 bases and the J gene lost 0 bases, with 10 bases spanning the gap. CDR1 and CDR2 from the germline V gene are MDHEN and SYDVKM. Written as DNA, the CDR3 is TGTGCCAGCAGTTTACCGGGAGGGCTGAACACTGAAGCTTTCTTT. It translates to CASSLPGGLNTEAFF.

The chain has TRBV5-1 and TRBJ2-1; the D gene is possibly TRBD2 (6 bases). In germline, CDR1 is SGHRS, CDR2 YFSETQ. CDR3 size: 15 residues. V was trimmed by 6 bases and J by 7 bases, leaving 20 bases between them. The CDR3 reads CASIPRSGSGNEQFF. The CDR3 DNA sequence: TGCGCCAGCATCCCAAGGTCCGGGAGTGGTAATGAGCAGTTCTTC.

This chain links TRBV6-6 with TRBJ2-3; 8 positions match TRBD2. The CDR3 consists of 15 residues. With V trimmed by 0 bases and J by 5 bases, 4 bases remained unmatched. Germline V lookup: CDR1 MNHNY, CDR2 SVGAGI (reference sequence). The CDR3 region has the DNA TGTGCCAGCAGTTACTCCGGGGGGGCGGAAGATACGCAGTATTTT. Residues: CASSYSGGAEDTQYF.

CDR3 DNA sequence: TGTGCCAGCAGCTTAGCGGGGCCCCCCCTACTAGCGGGAGGGACATGCTATACGCAGTATTTT. Encoded protein: CASSLAGPPLLAGGTCYTQYF. The chain couples TRBV7-2 to TRBJ2-3, with 13 bases aligning to TRBD2. V shed 0 bases and J 7 bases; nucleotides not matched to a gene: 19. Per the germline V gene, CDR1 is SGHTA and CDR2 is FQGNSA. The CDR3 has 21 residues.

This sequence joins TRBV20-1 and TRBJ2-5; 13 bases line up with TRBD2. V lost 1 base to trimming and J lost 5 bases; unmatched junction nucleotides: 7. Germline V gives CDR1 DFQATT, CDR2 SNEGSKA (reference sequence). The CDR3 is made up of 16 amino acids. The CDR3 bases are TGCAGTGCTAGAGGGGGGACTAGCGGGACAGTTGAGACCCAGTACTTC. Encoded protein: CSARGGTSGTVETQYF.

The CDR3 spells CASSWASGRAEQFF. The CDR3 region has the DNA TGTGCCAGCAGTTGGGCTAGCGGGAGGGCTGAGCAGTTCTTC. V usage is TRBV6-2 or TRBV6-3 and J usage is TRBJ2-1; 12 bases agree with TRBD2. CDR1 and CDR2 from the germline V gene are MNHEY and SVGEGT. V lost 4 bases, J lost 9 bases, and 4 bases stayed unmatched. The CDR3 covers 14 residues.

This clonotype was counted between two and nine times. V gene TRBV10-3 combines with J gene TRBJ2-1; 10 bases agree with TRBD1. CDR3 length: 14 residues. Germline CDR1 and CDR2: ENHRY and SYGVKD. The V segment lost 11 bases and the J segment 7 bases; nucleotides outside the gene matches: 11. The chain's CDR3 is CAVKGDRGRNEQFF. As DNA, the CDR3 is TGTGCCGTAAAGGGGGACAGGGGTAGAAATGAGCAGTTCTTC.

Regarding this clonotype: Just one base apart from a much larger clone, this may be a read error. The rearrangement links TRBV6-6 to TRBJ2-7; a possible D gene is TRBD2 (5 bases). Germline-derived CDR1 and CDR2 are MNHNY and SVGAGI (reference sequence). V lost 11 bases and J lost 7, with 15 bases in between. This CDR3 contains 11 residues. DNA for the CDR3: TGTGCCGCGTCAGCGGTCCATGAGCAGTACTTC. It specifies CAASAVHEQYF.

CDR3 sequence reads: CASSFFLSGLPYNEQFF. The CDR3 bases are TGTGCCAGCAGCTTCTTCCTCTCTGGACTGCCTTACAATGAGCAGTTCTTC. This sequence joins TRBV7-2 and TRBJ2-1; maybe TRBD2 (5 bases). CDR3 length: 17 residues. With 3 bases removed from V and 4 bases from J, the gap between germline ends came to 19 bases. Germline-derived CDR1 and CDR2 are SGHTA and FQGNSA.

This clonotype was detected a few times. The chain has TRBV7-2 and TRBJ2-5; D is uncertain. The V end lost 7 bases, the J end lost 1 base, and 16 bases lay between the germline ends. Germline V gene sequence: CDR1 SGHTA, CDR2 FQGNSA. This CDR3 has 15 residues. CDR3 amino acids: CASTSGTLGQETQYF. The CDR3 DNA reads TGTGCCAGCACCTCCGGAACCCTCGGCCAAGAGACCCAGTACTTC.

This clonotype was found many times. V gene TRBV6-1 combines with J gene TRBJ2-1; 7 nucleotides line up with TRBD1. The CDR3 runs 13 residues. The trim removed 6 bases at V and 8 bases at J, leaving 7 bases unmatched. Germline CDR1 is MNHNS and CDR2 is SASEGT. CDR3 region: CASSRTGGDEQFF. The DNA for the CDR3 is TGTGCCAGCAGCAGGACAGGTGGGGATGAGCAGTTCTTC.

In its sample, this clonotype was seen a few times. The rearrangement uses TRBV27 and TRBJ2-1; perhaps TRBD2 as D (6 bases). The CDR3 is 11 amino acids. Germline lookup yields CDR1 MNHEY and CDR2 SMNVEV (reference sequence). V was cut by 10 bases and J by 11 bases, with 15 bases left in between. CDR3 DNA sequence: TGTGCCACCGTGGGGCGGGACCAGCAGTTCTTC. This sequence encodes CATVGRDQQFF.

This chain uses TRBV5-1 with TRBJ1-2, with 8 bases that match TRBD1. CDR1 is SGHRS, CDR2 YFSETQ, per germline. This CDR3 has 19 residues. With 3 bases clipped from V and 4 bases from J, the junction kept 20 bases outside the gene matches. The CDR3 region is CASSSRGQTGAKWGYGYTF. The DNA of the CDR3 is TGCGCCAGCAGCTCTCGGGGACAGACAGGGGCAAAGTGGGGCTATGGCTACACCTTC. The full variable domain, with the rest looked up from reference TRBV5-1 and TRBJ1-2, is KAGVTQTPRYLIKTRGQQVTLSCSPISGHRSVSWYQQTPGQGLQFLFEYFSETQRNKGNFPGRFSGRQFSNSRSEMNVSTLELGDSALYLCASSSRGQTGAKWGYGYTFGSGTRLTVV.

This chain's CDR3 is CASTDPGSSYNEQFF. In nucleotides, the CDR3 is TGTGCCAGCACCGACCCCGGGAGCTCCTACAATGAGCAGTTCTTC. The rearrangement uses TRBV25-1 and TRBJ2-1, with D possibly being TRBD2 (6 bases). Germline-derived CDR1 and CDR2 are MGHDK and SYGVNS. The CDR3 is 15 residues long. V lost 7 bases and J lost 0, with 13 bases in between.